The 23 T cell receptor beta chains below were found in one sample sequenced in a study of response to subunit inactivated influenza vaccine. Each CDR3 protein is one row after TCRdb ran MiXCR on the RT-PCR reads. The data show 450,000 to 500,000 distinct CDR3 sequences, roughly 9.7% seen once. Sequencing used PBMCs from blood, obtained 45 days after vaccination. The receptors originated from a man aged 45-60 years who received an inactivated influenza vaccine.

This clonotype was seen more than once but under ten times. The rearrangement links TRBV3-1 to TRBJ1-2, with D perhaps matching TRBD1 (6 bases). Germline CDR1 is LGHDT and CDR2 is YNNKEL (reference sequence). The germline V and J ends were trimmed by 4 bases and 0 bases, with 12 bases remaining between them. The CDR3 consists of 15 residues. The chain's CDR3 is CASSPGQLANYGYTF. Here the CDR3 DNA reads TGTGCCAGCAGCCCAGGACAGTTAGCTAACTATGGCTACACCTTC.

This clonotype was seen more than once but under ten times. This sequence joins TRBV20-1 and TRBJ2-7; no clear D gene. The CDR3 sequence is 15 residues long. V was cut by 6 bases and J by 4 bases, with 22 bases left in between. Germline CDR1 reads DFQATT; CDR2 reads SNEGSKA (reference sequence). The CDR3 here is CSARPKRSRLYEQYF. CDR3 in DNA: TGCAGTGCCCGCCCAAAGAGGAGCCGGCTGTACGAGCAGTACTTC.

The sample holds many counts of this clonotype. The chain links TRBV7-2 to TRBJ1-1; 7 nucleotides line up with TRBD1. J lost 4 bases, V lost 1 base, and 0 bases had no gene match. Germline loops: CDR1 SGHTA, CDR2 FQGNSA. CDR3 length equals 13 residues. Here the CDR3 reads CASSLDRGTEAFF. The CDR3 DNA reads TGTGCCAGCAGCTTAGACAGGGGCACTGAAGCTTTCTTT.

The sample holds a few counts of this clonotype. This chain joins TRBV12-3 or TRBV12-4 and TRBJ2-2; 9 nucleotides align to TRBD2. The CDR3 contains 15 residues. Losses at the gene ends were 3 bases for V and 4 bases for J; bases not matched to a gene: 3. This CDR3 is CASSFERGVTGELFF. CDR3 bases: TGTGCCAGCAGTTTCGAGCGGGGGGTCACCGGGGAGCTGTTTTTT.

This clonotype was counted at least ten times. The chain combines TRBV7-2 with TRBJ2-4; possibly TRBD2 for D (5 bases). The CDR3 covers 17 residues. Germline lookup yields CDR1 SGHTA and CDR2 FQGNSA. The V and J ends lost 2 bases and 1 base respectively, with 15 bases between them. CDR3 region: CASSLQFGGRAKNIQYF. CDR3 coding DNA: TGTGCCAGCAGCTTACAATTCGGAGGAAGGGCCAAAAACATTCAGTACTTC.

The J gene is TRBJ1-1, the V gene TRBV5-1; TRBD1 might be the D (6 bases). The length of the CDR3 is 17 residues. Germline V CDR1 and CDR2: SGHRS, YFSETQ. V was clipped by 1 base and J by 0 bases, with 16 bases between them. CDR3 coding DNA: TGCGCCAGCAGCTTGAATTGGGGGCGCCGGGTGAACACTGAAGCTTTCTTT. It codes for CASSLNWGRRVNTEAFF.

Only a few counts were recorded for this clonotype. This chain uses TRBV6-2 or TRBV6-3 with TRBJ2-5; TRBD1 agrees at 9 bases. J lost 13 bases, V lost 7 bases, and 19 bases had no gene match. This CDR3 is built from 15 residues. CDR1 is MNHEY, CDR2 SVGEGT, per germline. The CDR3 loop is CASIKYRGRAEEWYF. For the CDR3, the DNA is TGTGCCAGCATTAAGTACAGGGGGCGAGCAGAGGAATGGTACTTC.

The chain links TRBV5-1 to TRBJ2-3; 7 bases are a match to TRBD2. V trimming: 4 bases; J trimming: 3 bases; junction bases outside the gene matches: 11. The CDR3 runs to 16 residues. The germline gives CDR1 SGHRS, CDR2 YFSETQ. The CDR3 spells CASSPPGAGLTDTQYF. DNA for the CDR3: TGCGCCAGCAGCCCCCCAGGAGCGGGACTAACAGATACGCAGTATTTT.

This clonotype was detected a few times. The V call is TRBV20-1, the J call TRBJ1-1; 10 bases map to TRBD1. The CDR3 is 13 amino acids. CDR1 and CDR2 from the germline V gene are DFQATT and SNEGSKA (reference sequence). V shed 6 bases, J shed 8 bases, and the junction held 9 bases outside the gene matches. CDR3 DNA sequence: TGCAGTGCCAGCGGGGACAGGGGTTTCGAAGCTTTCTTT. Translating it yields CSASGDRGFEAFF.

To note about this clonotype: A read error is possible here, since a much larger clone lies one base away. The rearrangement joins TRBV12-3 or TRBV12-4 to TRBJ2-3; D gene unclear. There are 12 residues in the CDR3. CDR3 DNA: TGTGCCAGCAGCCACGACACAAATACGCAGTATTTT. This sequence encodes CASSHDTNTQYF.

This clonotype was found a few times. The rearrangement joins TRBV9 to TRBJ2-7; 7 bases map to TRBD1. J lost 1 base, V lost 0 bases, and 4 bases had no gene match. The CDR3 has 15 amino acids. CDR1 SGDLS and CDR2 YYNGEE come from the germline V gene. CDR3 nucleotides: TGTGCCAGCAGCGTAGCTCCGGGACAGTCCTACGAGCAGTACTTC. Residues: CASSVAPGQSYEQYF.

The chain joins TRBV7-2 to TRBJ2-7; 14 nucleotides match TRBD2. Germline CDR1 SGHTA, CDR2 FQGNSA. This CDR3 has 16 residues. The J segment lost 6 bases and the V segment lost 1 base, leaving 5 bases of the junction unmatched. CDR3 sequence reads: CASSLEGTSGSAEQYF. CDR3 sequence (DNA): TGTGCCAGCAGCTTAGAGGGGACTAGCGGGAGTGCCGAGCAGTACTTC.

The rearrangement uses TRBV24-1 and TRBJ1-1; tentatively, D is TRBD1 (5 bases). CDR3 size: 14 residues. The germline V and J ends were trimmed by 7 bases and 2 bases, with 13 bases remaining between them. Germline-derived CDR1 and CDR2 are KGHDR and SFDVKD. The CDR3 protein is CATRGTGRNTEAFF. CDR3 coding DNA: TGTGCCACCAGAGGGACGGGTAGAAACACTGAAGCTTTCTTT.

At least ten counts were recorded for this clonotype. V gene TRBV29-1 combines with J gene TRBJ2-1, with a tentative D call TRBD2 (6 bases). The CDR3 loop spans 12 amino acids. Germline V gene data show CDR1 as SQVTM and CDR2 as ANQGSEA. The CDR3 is CGGSSSYNEQFF. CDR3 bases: TGCGGGGGGTCCAGCTCCTACAATGAGCAGTTCTTC.

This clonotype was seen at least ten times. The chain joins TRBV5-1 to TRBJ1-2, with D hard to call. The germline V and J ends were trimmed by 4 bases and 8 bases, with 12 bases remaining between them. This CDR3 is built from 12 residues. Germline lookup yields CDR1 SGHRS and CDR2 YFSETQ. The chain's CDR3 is CASSVTGRGYTF. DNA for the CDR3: TGCGCCAGCAGCGTTACCGGGCGGGGCTACACCTTC.

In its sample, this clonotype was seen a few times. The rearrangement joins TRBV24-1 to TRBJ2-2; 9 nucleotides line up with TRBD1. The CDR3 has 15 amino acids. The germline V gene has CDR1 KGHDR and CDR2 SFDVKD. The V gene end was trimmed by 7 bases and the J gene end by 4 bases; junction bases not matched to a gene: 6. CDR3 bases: TGTGCCACCAGCGACAGGGGGTTGGCCACCGGGGAGCTGTTTTTT. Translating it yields CATSDRGLATGELFF.

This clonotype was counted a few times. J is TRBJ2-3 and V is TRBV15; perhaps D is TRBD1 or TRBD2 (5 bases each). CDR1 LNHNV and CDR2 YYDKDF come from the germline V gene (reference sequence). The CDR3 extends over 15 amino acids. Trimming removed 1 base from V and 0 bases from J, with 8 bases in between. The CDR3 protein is CATSRGGPSTDTQYF. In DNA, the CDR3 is TGTGCCACCAGCAGAGGGGGACCCAGCACAGATACGCAGTATTTT.

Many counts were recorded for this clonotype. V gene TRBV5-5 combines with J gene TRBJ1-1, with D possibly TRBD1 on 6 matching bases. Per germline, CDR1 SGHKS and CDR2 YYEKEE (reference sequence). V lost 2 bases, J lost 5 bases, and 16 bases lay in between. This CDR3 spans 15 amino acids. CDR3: CASSFSGGGGTEAFF. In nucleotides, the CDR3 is TGTGCCAGCAGCTTTTCGGGAGGGGGAGGGACTGAAGCTTTCTTT.

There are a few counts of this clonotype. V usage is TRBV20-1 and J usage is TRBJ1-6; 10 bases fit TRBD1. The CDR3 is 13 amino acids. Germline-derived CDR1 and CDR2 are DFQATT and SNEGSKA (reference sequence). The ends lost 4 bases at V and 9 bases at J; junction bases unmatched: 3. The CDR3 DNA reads TGCAGTGCTACCCGGGACAGGGGTTCACCCCTCCACTTT. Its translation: CSATRDRGSPLHF.

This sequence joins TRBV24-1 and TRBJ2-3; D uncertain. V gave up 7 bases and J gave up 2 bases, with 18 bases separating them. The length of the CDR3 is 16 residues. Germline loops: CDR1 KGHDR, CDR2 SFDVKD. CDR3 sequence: CATSHTRDLITDTQYF. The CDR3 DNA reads TGTGCCACCAGCCACACTCGAGACCTGATCACAGATACGCAGTATTTT.

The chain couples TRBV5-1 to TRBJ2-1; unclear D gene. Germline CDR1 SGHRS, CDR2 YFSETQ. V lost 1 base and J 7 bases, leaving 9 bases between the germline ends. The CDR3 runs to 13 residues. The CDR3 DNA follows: TGCGCCAGCAGCTTGATGGCGGTAAATGAGCAGTTCTTC. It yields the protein CASSLMAVNEQFF.

CDR3 residues: CAIGGLAIDTQYF. In DNA form, the CDR3 reads TGTGCCATCGGGGGACTAGCAATAGATACGCAGTATTTT. V gene TRBV10-3 combines with J gene TRBJ2-3; 9 nucleotides match TRBD2. This CDR3 spans 13 amino acids. After removal of 8 bases from V and 5 bases from J, the junction contained 5 bases not matched to a gene. The germline V gene has CDR1 ENHRY and CDR2 SYGVKD.

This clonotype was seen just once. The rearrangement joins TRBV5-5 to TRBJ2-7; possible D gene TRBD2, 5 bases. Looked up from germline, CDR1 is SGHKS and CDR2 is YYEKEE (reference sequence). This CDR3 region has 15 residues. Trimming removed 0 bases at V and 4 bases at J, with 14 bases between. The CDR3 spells CASSLGAGPNYEQYF. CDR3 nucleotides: TGTGCCAGCAGCTTGGGGGCGGGTCCTAATTACGAGCAGTACTTC.